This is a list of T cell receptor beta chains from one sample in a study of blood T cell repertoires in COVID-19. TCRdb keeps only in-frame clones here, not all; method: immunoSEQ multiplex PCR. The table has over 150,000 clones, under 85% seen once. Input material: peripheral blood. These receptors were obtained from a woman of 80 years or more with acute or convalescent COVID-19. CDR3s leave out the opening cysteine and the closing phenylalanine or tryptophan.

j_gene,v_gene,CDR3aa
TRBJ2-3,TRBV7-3,ASSLMGTSGSRQDTQY
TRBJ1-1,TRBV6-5,ASRDTLNTEAF
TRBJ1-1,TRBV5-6,ASSLGDSYEAF
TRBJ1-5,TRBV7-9,ASSSGGWQPQH
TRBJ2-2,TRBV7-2,ASSFSMTSGNTGELF
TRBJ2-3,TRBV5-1,ASSRSTDTQY
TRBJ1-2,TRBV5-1,ASSTVTVEGYT
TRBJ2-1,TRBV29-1,SVLRDRGRINEQF
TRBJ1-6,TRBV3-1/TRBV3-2,ASSWDRVSPLH
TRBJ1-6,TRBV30,AWSVSRFNSPLH
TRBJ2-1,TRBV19,ASSAWDSSSYNEQF
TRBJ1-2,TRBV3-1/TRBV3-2,ASSQDGMLGGYT
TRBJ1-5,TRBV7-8,ASSRPGQGNQPQH
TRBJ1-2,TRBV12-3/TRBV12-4,ASSLGREVGYT
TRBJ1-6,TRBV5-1,ASSSGQGGYNSPLH
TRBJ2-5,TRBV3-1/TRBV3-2,ASSLSPGSRGQY